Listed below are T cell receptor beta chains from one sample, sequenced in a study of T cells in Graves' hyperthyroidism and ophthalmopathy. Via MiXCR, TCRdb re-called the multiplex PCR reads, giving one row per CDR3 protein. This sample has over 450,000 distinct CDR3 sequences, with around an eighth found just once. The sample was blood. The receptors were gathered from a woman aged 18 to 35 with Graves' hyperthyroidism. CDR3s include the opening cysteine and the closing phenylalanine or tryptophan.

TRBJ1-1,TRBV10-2,CASSESEGPNTEAFF
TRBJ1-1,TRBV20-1,CSAPRLGNTEAFF
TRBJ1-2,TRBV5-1,CASSFGTGQGYVYTF
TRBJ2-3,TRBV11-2,CASRTATRVNTQYF
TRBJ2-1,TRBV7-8,CASSSFDSEFF
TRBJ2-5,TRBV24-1,CATSDPGRGQETQYF
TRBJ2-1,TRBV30,CLGGTTYNEQFF
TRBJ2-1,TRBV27,CASASSGTYNEQFF
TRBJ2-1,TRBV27,CASSWDILSNEQFF
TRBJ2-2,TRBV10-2,CASSEGRDRATGELFF
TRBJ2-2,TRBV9,CASSPRLAGVGGELFF
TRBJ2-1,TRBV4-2,CASSQRALPGGPGNEQFF
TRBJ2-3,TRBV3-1,CASSQGDRGHPDTQYF
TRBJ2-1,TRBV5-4,CASSAAPGQSHNEQFF
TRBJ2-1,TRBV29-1,CSVEDKLAGVNEQFF
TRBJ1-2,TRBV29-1,CSVGQRDGYGYTF
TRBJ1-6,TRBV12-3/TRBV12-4,CASSQGGSSYNSPLHF
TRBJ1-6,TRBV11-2,CASKVDSRNSPLHF
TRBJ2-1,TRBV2,CASSGDLVIVAPNSYNEQFF
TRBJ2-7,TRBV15,CATSRDNRFPEQYF
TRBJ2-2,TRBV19,CASSVRLAGGPSTGELFF
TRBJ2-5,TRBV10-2,CASSARLAGEEETQYF
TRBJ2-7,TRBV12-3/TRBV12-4,CASSLIGLAGYEQYF
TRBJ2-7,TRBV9,CASSPGEGFDYEQYF
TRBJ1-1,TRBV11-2,CASSLVRSNTEAFF
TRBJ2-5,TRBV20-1,CSAKKAGQLQETQYF
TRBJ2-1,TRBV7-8,CASTPVGTGSGEQFF
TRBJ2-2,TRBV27,CASSLIQITGELFF
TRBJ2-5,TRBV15,CATSRDFSTVETQYF
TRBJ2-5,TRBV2,CASKRFPQETQYF
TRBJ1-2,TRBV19,CASSSSGYLWRGYTF
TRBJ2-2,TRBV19,CASSIGTGYANTGELFF
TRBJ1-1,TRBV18,CASSSRQGGAFF
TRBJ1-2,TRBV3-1,CASSQRSDRVNGYTF
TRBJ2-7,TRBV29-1,CSAQDRGIYEQYF
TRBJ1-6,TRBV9,CASSVNRDRASSESPLHF
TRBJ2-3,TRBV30,CAWSVPGRGTDTQYF
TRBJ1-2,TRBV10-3,CAISTTGANYGYTF
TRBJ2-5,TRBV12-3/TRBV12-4,CASSSPANTYQETQYF
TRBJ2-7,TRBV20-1,CSARDSSGSDEQYF
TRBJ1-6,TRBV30,CAWSAMGTTNSPLHF
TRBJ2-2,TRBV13,CASSLGPMGGELFF
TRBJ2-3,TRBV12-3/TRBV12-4,CASSFRFGGLAGDFRDTQYF
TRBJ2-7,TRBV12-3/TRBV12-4,CASRQAGGPRPYEQYF
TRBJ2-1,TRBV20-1,CNVRAGGSSYNEQFF
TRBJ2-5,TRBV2,CASGTSGRQTQYF
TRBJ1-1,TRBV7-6,CASSSLVGFNTEAFF
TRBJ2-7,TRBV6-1,CASRTGDEQYF
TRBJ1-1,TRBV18,CASSRDRGRDTEAFF
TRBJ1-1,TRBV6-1,CASRGVPANTEAFF
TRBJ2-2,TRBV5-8,CASSLGPTGELFF
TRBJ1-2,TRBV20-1,CSAASYREKDGYTF
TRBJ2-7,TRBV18,CASSPLSGTSYEQYF
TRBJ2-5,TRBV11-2,CASSFQGAREAQYF
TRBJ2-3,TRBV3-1,CASSQGDRGTDTQYF
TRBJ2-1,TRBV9,CASSHPRNGKNEQFF
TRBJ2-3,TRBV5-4,CASSFMLAGSRTDTQYF
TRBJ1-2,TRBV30,CAWSVGGNGYTF